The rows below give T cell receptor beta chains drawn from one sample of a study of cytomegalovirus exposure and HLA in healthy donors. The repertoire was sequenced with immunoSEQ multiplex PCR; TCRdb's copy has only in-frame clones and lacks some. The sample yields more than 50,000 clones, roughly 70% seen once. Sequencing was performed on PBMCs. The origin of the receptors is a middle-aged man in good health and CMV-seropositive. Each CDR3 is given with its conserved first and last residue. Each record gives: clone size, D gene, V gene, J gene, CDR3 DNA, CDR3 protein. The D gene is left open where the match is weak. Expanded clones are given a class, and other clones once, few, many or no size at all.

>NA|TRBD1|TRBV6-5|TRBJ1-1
TGTGCCAGCAGTCGCCTCCAACAGGGGGACACTGAAGCTTTCTTT
CASSRLQQGDTEAFF
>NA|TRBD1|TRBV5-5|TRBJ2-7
TGTGCCAGCAGCTCATCGGGACAGGGGAAGAGAGAGCAGTACTTC
CASSSSGQGKREQYF
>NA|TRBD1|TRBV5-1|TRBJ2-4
TGCGCCAGCAGCTTAGGGACAGGGTCGCACATTCAGTACTTC
CASSLGTGSHIQYF
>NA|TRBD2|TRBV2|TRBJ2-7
TGTGCCAGCTACGGACTAGCGGGGTCCTACGAGCAGTACTTC
CASYGLAGSYEQYF
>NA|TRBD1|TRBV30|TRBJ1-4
TGTGCCTGGAAGGGGACAGGGGGCTTGTCTAATGAAAAACTGTTTTTT
CAWKGTGGLSNEKLFF
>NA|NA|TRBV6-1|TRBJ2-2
TGTGCCAGCGGTTCGGTGCCTCGGAACACCGGGGAGCTGTTTTTT
CASGSVPRNTGELFF
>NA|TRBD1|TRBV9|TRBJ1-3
TGTGCCAGCAGCGGACCGACAGGGACTGGAAACACCATATATTTT
CASSGPTGTGNTIYF
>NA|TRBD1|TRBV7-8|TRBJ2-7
TGTGCCAGCAGCCTCCCGACAGGGGGCGAAGGCGAGCAGTACTTC
CASSLPTGGEGEQYF
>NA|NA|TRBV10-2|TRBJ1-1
TGCGCCAGCAGTGACCCAGGGGACACTGAAGCTTTCTTT
CASSDPGDTEAFF
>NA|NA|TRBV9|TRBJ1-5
TGTGCCAGCAGCTCGGGGGGGATCTTTAGCAATCAGCCCCAGCATTTT
CASSSGGIFSNQPQHF
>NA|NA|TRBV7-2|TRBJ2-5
TGTGCCAGCAGCCCACGGGTAACGGGTCGCCCAGAGACCCAGTACTTC
CASSPRVTGRPETQYF
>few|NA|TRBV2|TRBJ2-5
TGTGCCAGCAGGGCCTTGGTAGGGGCGACCCAGTACTTC
CASRALVGATQYF
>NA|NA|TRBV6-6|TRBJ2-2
TGTGCCAGCTCCGGGGGGCATGACGGGGAGCTGTTTTTT
CASSGGHDGELFF
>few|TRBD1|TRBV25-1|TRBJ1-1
TGTGCCAGCAGTGCTCAGCCGGGACAGCTGAACACTGAAGCTTTCTTT
CASSAQPGQLNTEAFF
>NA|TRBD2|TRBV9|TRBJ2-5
TGTGCCAGCAGCACGGGACTAGCGGCTTCGCAGACCCAGTACTTC
CASSTGLAASQTQYF
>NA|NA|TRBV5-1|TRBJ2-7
TGCGCCAGCAGCCTTCAGGGCTACGAGCAGTACTTC
CASSLQGYEQYF
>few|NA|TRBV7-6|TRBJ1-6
TGTGCCAGCAGCTTAGGCGCAGGGGCTAATTCACCCCTCCACTTT
CASSLGAGANSPLHF
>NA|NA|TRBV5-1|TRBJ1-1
TGCGCCAGCAGCTCAATCGGTGGGAACACTGAAGCTTTCTTT
CASSSIGGNTEAFF
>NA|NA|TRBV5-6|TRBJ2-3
TGTGCCAGCAGGTCACGGGGGAGCACAGATACGCAGTATTTT
CASRSRGSTDTQYF
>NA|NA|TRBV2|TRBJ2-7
TGTGCCAGCAAGGCTGACAGGTCGAGCTACGAGCAGTACTTC
CASKADRSSYEQYF
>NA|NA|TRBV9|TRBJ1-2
TGTGCCAGCAGCGGCGATGGGGGGGCGGGCGGCTACACCTTC
CASSGDGGAGGYTF
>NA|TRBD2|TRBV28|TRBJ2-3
TGTGCCAGCAGACCGTACGGACTAGCGGCTAGCACAGATACGCAGTATTTT
CASRPYGLAASTDTQYF
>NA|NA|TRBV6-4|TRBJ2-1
TGTGCCAGCAGTGACGGACTTCTCCCCAACAATGAGCAGTTCTTC
CASSDGLLPNNEQFF
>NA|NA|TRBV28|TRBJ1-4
TGTGCCAGCCTTGGGGGGGCCGGGGAGAAACTGTTTTTT
CASLGGAGEKLFF
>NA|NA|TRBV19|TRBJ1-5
TGTGCCAGTAGCCGGACAGAGTATAGCAATCAGCCCCAGCATTTT
CASSRTEYSNQPQHF
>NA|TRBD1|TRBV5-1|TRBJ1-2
TGCGCCAGCAGGGATGGGACAGGGGATGGCTACACCTTC
CASRDGTGDGYTF
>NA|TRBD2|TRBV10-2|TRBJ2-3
TGCGCCAGCGCCGCGGGGGGGCGTCTCACAGATACGCAGTATTTT
CASAAGGRLTDTQYF